Below, 23 T cell receptor beta chains from the same sample are listed, as sequenced in a study of metastatic and nonmetastatic thyroid tumors. TCRdb re-analyzed the PCR reads through MiXCR. Of about 13,000 clones listed, 23% are singletons. Among the patients, none had received any treatment before thyroid surgery. The sample consisted of blood. The origin of the receptors is a female donor with papillary thyroid cancer or a benign thyroid nodule (not recorded which). Some clones in this sample may be carry-over from other donors' samples.

This sequence joins TRBV3-1 and TRBJ2-7; D call uncertain. The CDR3 contains 17 residues. CDR1 is LGHDT, CDR2 YNNKEL, per germline (reference sequence). With 1 base removed from V and 0 bases from J, the gap between germline ends came to 16 bases. The CDR3 loop is CASSQGLGLSGSYEQYF. CDR3 nucleotides: TGTGCCAGCAGCCAAGGGTTGGGCCTCTCGGGCTCCTACGAGCAGTACTTC.

This clone has a count of ten or more. The V gene is TRBV30, the J gene TRBJ1-5; D is undetermined. CDR1 and CDR2 from the germline V gene are GTSNPN and SVGIG (reference sequence). Trimming cost V 2 bases and J 4 bases, with 9 bases left between them. This CDR3 region has 13 residues. CDR3 in DNA: TGTGCCTGGAGTCGGAGCGAGAATCAGCCCCAGCATTTT. Its translation is CAWSRSENQPQHF.

On this clone: Relative to the germline gene, one junction end is altered; a read error may explain this. The gene calls are TRBV11-2 and TRBJ1-6; no clear D gene. Germline V gene lookup returns CDR1 SGHAT and CDR2 FQNNGV. The CDR3 spans 19 residues. Here the CDR3 DNA reads TGTGCCAGCGGCTCAGAGCCTAGGCTTACATGGGCCTATAATCCACCCCTCCACTTT. This codes for CASGSEPRLTWAYNPPLHF.

This clone was observed at least ten times. V and J are TRBV7-6 and TRBJ2-3; a weak D match, TRBD1 (6 bases). The V end was cut by 4 bases, the J end by 2 bases, with 13 bases between. Germline CDR1 is SGHVS and CDR2 is FNYEAQ. The CDR3 extends over 15 amino acids. The DNA for the CDR3 is TGTGCCAGCAGCTCGACGGACAGCCTCACAGATACGCAGTATTTT. It translates to CASSSTDSLTDTQYF.

Only a few counts were recorded for this clone. One junction end disagrees with the germline gene, perhaps due to a read error. The V gene is TRBV2, the J gene TRBJ2-1; TRBD1 might be the D (6 bases). CDR3 size: 14 residues. CDR1 SNHLY and CDR2 FYNNEI come from the germline V gene. The DNA for the CDR3 is TGTGCCAGCAAGTGGGACACTCCAGCCAATGAGCATTTCTTC. Amino acid sequence: CASKWDTPANEHFF.

This clone was seen a handful of times. The rearrangement links TRBV6-2 or TRBV6-3 to TRBJ1-5, with no clear D. The V gene lost 2 bases and the J gene lost 7 bases, with 9 bases spanning the gap. The length of the CDR3 is 13 residues. Germline V CDR1 and CDR2: MNHEY, SVGEGT. CDR3 region: CASSYRTEQPQHF. The CDR3 DNA reads TGTGCCAGCAGTTACCGCACGGAACAGCCCCAGCATTTT.

By share, this clone ranks as medium-sized. The chain carries TRBV2 and TRBJ1-2; 7 positions agree with TRBD1. The germline gives CDR1 SNHLY, CDR2 FYNNEI. With 6 bases clipped from V and 0 bases from J, the junction kept 7 bases outside the gene matches. There are 15 residues in the CDR3. This CDR3 reads CASSQQGPTNYGYTF. The CDR3 nucleotides are TGTGCCAGCAGCCAACAGGGGCCAACTAACTATGGCTACACCTTC.

V is TRBV2 and J is TRBJ2-1; possible D gene TRBD1, 6 bases. CDR1 and CDR2 (germline): SNHLY, FYNNEI. Deletions cut 2 bases from V and 4 bases from J, with 12 bases between. This CDR3 is 15 amino acids long. The CDR3 coding sequence is TGTGCCAGCAGTGAATCCCGCAGGGGATACAATGAGCAGTTCTTC. Translation gives CASSESRRGYNEQFF.

The V call is TRBV19, the J call TRBJ2-5; possible D gene TRBD1, 5 bases. The CDR3 is 11 amino acids. Germline CDR1 and CDR2: LNHDA and SQIVND (reference sequence). The V gene lost 4 bases and the J gene lost 6 bases, with 6 bases spanning the gap. CDR3 in DNA: TGTGCCAGTAGTAAGGGGAAGACCCAGTACTTC. Protein sequence: CASSKGKTQYF.

This clone is labeled as medium-sized. The CDR3 here is CASSLKAGGDTGELFF. In nucleotides, the CDR3 is TGCGCCAGCAGCTTGAAAGCAGGGGGGGACACCGGGGAGCTGTTTTTT. This chain uses TRBV5-1 with TRBJ2-2; D may correspond to TRBD1 or TRBD2 (7 bases each). The CDR3 has 16 amino acids. Trimming removed 1 base at V and 3 bases at J, with 13 bases between. Germline V gives CDR1 SGHRS, CDR2 YFSETQ.

This clone showed up just a few times. The chain joins TRBV6-2 or TRBV6-3 to TRBJ2-7; D is unresolved. The germline V and J ends were trimmed by 3 bases and 2 bases, with 14 bases remaining between them. Germline CDR1 MNHEY, CDR2 SVGEGT. CDR3 length: 15 residues. This chain's CDR3 is CASSYNQDAPYEQYF. In DNA form, the CDR3 reads TGTGCCAGCAGTTATAATCAGGACGCCCCCTACGAGCAGTACTTC.

This clone is labeled as medium-sized. This chain links TRBV12-3 or TRBV12-4 with TRBJ2-1; 8 bases fit TRBD1. V shed 3 bases and J 4 bases; nucleotides not matched to a gene: 8. CDR3 length equals 16 residues. The CDR3 spells CASSFPRGQAYNEQFF. The CDR3 coding sequence is TGTGCCAGCAGTTTCCCCCGGGGACAGGCATACAATGAGCAGTTCTTC.

This clone has a handful of counts. The junction departs from germline at one end; a sequencing error may be responsible. V is TRBV10-3 and J is TRBJ2-1, with D tentatively TRBD1 (6 bases). This CDR3 comprises 16 residues. Germline V gene data show CDR1 as ENHRY and CDR2 as SYGVKD. CDR3 coding DNA: TGTGCCAGCAGTTACTCGAACAGGGCCTCCTACAATGAGCAGTTCTTC. Translated, it gives CASSYSNRASYNEQFF.

In this sample, this clone is medium-sized. CDR3 residues: CASSLTTGELFF. The CDR3, as DNA: TGTGCCAGCAGCCTAACCACCGGGGAGCTGTTTTTT. This rearrangement joins TRBV12-3 or TRBV12-4 to TRBJ2-2; D unresolved. Trimming pared 6 bases from V and 4 bases from J, leaving 6 bases between. The CDR3 length is 12 residues.

This clone was counted at least ten times. In DNA, the CDR3 is TGTGCCAGCTCACCGGCGGAATATAATTCACCCCTCCACTTT. Its translation is CASSPAEYNSPLHF. This chain links TRBV18 with TRBJ1-6; D unclear. CDR1 KGHSH and CDR2 LQKENI come from the germline V gene. The CDR3 spans 14 residues. The ends were cut back, 3 bases at V and 4 bases at J, with 7 bases in the middle.

This clone was detected many times. J is TRBJ1-3 and V is TRBV10-3; no clear D. Looked up from germline, CDR1 is ENHRY and CDR2 is SYGVKD. The CDR3 consists of 13 residues. Trimming left V 6 bases short and J 0 bases short, with 6 bases between. The CDR3 here is CAISQISGNTIYF. In DNA, the CDR3 is TGTGCCATCAGCCAGATCTCTGGAAACACCATATATTTT.

This rearrangement joins TRBV18 to TRBJ2-7, with 7 bases matching TRBD1. CDR1 and CDR2 from the germline V gene are KGHSH and LQKENI. V lost 3 bases to trimming and J lost 2 bases; unmatched junction nucleotides: 4. There are 14 residues in the CDR3. CDR3: CASSPGTEAYEQYF. The CDR3 nucleotides read TGTGCCAGCTCACCCGGGACAGAAGCCTACGAGCAGTACTTC. The full variable domain, in which reference TRBV18 and TRBJ2-7 provide the parts outside the CDR3, is NAGVMQNPRHLVRRRGQEARLRCSPMKGHSHVYWYRQLPEEGLKFMVYLQKENIIDESGMPKERFSAEFPKEGPSILRIQQVVRGDSAAYFCASSPGTEAYEQYFGPGTRLTVT.

This clone was counted at least ten times. The chain links TRBV20-1 to TRBJ1-1; D gene unclear. Germline CDR1 is DFQATT and CDR2 is SNEGSKA (reference sequence). Trimming removed 6 bases at V and 3 bases at J, with 14 bases between. CDR3 length: 13 residues. CDR3 region: CSARLLDHTEAFF. CDR3 nucleotide sequence: TGCAGTGCGAGACTACTCGACCACACTGAAGCTTTCTTT.

This clone has a handful of counts. A much larger clone is a single base away; this may be a read error. The V call is TRBV20-1, the J call TRBJ2-5, with D perhaps matching TRBD2 (5 bases). The CDR3 sequence is 15 residues long. Trimming took off 1 base at V and 5 bases at J, with 17 bases between the two ends. Germline V lookup: CDR1 DFQATT, CDR2 SNEGSKA (reference sequence). The CDR3 nucleotides are TGCAGTGCTAGAGCACGGAGCTGGAGGAAGGAGACCCAGTACTTC. Its translation is CSARARSWRKETQYF.

The chain employs TRBV18 and TRBJ2-7; D not resolved. Germline lookup yields CDR1 KGHSH and CDR2 LQKENI. The CDR3 extends over 11 amino acids. V lost 2 bases and J lost 5, with 4 bases in between. CDR3 nucleotide sequence: TGTGCCAGCTCACCAGGGGACGAGCAGTACTTC. Its translation is CASSPGDEQYF.

At least ten counts were recorded for this clone. This chain links TRBV4-1 with TRBJ1-5; D not resolved. CDR3 size: 15 residues. Trimming cost V 1 base and J 0 bases, with 7 bases left between them. The V gene's germline CDR1 is MGHRA and CDR2 YSYEKL. The CDR3 DNA reads as TGCGCCAGCAGCCAAGCAGAATATAGCAATCAGCCCCAGCATTTT. It encodes CASSQAEYSNQPQHF.

This clone has only a few counts. V usage is TRBV28 and J usage is TRBJ2-1; no firm D call. The CDR3 length is 12 residues. The germline CDR1 and CDR2 sequences are MDHEN and SYDVKM. V shed 8 bases and J shed 5 bases, with 10 bases lying between them. CDR3 sequence reads: CASAEMNNEQFF. The DNA of the CDR3 is TGTGCCAGCGCCGAGATGAACAATGAGCAGTTCTTC.

This clone was observed many times. This sequence may be a read error, since a much larger clone differs from it by one base. Other DNA sequences in this specimen translate into the identical CDR3. V and J are TRBV28 and TRBJ2-7, with 8 bases matching TRBD1. The germline CDR1 and CDR2 sequences are MDHEN and SYDVKM. The CDR3 runs to 12 residues. This CDR3 is CASRGRTYEQYV. The CDR3 DNA is TGCGCCAGCAGGGGGCGCACCTACGAGCAGTACGTC.